The 17 T cell receptor beta chains reported below all come from one sample, sequenced in a study of T cell repertoires in cytomegalovirus infection. One entry per CDR3 protein results from TCRdb running MiXCR on the reads. The sample lists 450,000 to 650,000 distinct CDR3 sequences; approximately 40% were seen once. Antigens of these TCRs are unknown. This sample comprised cultured PBMCs, obtained from culture after CMV antigen stimulation. The origin of the receptors is a human donor in good health (CMV status not recorded). Some clones in this sample may be carry-over from other donors' samples.

The CDR3 nucleotides read TGCGCCAGCAGCCAAGATGGAGGGTCGATGAGCGGCTACACCTTC. Translating it yields CASSQDGGSMSGYTF. This rearrangement joins TRBV4-3 to TRBJ1-2; no clear D. V lost 0 bases, J lost 8 bases, and 16 bases lay in between. Germline V lookup: CDR1 LGHNA, CDR2 YSLEER. The CDR3 is 15 residues long.

This clonotype appeared many times. The chain combines TRBV12-3 or TRBV12-4 with TRBJ1-2; perhaps TRBD1 as D (5 bases). The CDR3 has 12 amino acids. V was trimmed by 6 bases and J by 5 bases, leaving 10 bases between them. The CDR3 DNA is TGTGCCAGCAGCCAGCAGGGATATGGCTACACCTTC. Its protein is CASSQQGYGYTF.

The rearrangement joins TRBV2 to TRBJ2-1; TRBD2 agrees at 12 bases. The CDR3 loop spans 14 amino acids. J was trimmed by 6 bases and V by 6 bases; bases with no gene match: 3. Germline loops: CDR1 SNHLY, CDR2 FYNNEI. As DNA, the CDR3 is TGTGCCAGCAGGGCGGGACTAGCGGGCAATGAGCAGTTCTTC. This gives the protein CASRAGLAGNEQFF.

The chain uses TRBV5-1 and TRBJ2-3, with a weak D call TRBD2 (6 bases). Germline V gene data show CDR1 as SGHRS and CDR2 as YFSETQ. CDR3 length: 13 amino acids. Deletions cut 2 bases from V and 5 bases from J, with 9 bases between. The CDR3 protein is CASSFPGEDTQYF. The CDR3 bases are TGCGCCAGCAGCTTTCCGGGAGAAGATACGCAGTATTTT.

The rearrangement joins TRBV20-1 to TRBJ2-7; 12 bases match TRBD2. The germline V gene encodes CDR1 DFQATT and CDR2 SNEGSKA (reference sequence). The CDR3 loop spans 14 amino acids. The trim removed 5 bases at V and 2 bases at J, leaving 4 bases unmatched. In nucleotides, the CDR3 is TGCAGTGCTGTAACTAGCGGGAGGACCTACGAGCAGTACTTC. As protein: CSAVTSGRTYEQYF.

The CDR3 reads CSARQGGGKLFF. The CDR3 nucleotides read TGCAGTGCCAGACAGGGAGGGGGAAAACTGTTTTTT. The chain uses TRBV20-1 and TRBJ1-4, with 7 bases that match TRBD1. Germline CDR1 reads DFQATT; CDR2 reads SNEGSKA (reference sequence). CDR3 size: 12 residues. The junction had 8 bases not matched to a gene; V was cut back by 6 bases and J by 10 bases.

The rearrangement links TRBV24-1 to TRBJ2-1; 8 nucleotides match TRBD1. This CDR3 contains 12 residues. The V segment lost 8 bases and the J segment 7 bases; nucleotides outside the gene matches: 3. The germline gives CDR1 KGHDR, CDR2 SFDVKD. The CDR3 spells CATKDRVNEQFF. As DNA, the CDR3 is TGTGCCACCAAGGACAGGGTAAATGAGCAGTTCTTC.

This clonotype was found a few times. The gene calls are TRBV6-8 and TRBJ2-1; no definite D call. Looked up from germline, CDR1 is MNHGY and CDR2 is SAAAGT. Trimming took off 7 bases at V and 4 bases at J, with 14 bases between the two ends. The CDR3 loop spans 14 amino acids. In nucleotides, the CDR3 is TGTGCCAGCAAGTACGGCCCGCTTTACAATGAGCAGTTCTTC. Amino acids: CASKYGPLYNEQFF.

The table lists this clonotype with many counts. The chain couples TRBV7-2 to TRBJ2-7; D is ambiguous. The CDR3 consists of 15 residues. The ends were cut back, 1 base at V and 5 bases at J, with 15 bases in the middle. The V gene's germline CDR1 is SGHTA and CDR2 FQGNSA. Written as DNA, the CDR3 is TGTGCCAGCAGCTTAGTAAAGGGCCTGAGCGACGAGCAGTACTTC. Its protein is CASSLVKGLSDEQYF.

This clonotype was counted between two and nine times. V usage is TRBV19 and J usage is TRBJ2-1; 7 positions match TRBD2. CDR1 is LNHDA, CDR2 SQIVND, per germline (reference sequence). This CDR3 has 16 residues. J lost 1 base, V lost 7 bases, and 10 bases had no gene match. In DNA form, the CDR3 reads TGTGCCAGTAAAGGTTTTGGCGGGGGTTCCTACAATGAGCAGTTCTTC. It codes for CASKGFGGGSYNEQFF.

This clonotype was seen repeatedly, ten times or more. The chain is built from TRBV5-4 and TRBJ2-2; D uncertain. The CDR3 has 15 residues. Germline-derived CDR1 and CDR2 are SGHNT and YYREEE (reference sequence). The V and J ends lost 0 bases and 1 base respectively, with 7 bases between them. CDR3 nucleotides: TGTGCCAGCAGCTTGGACAGCAAGAACACCGGGGAGCTGTTTTTT. Its protein product is CASSLDSKNTGELFF.

This clonotype was detected once. An end of the junction differs from the germline gene, which may be a read error. The rearrangement links TRBV7-2 to TRBJ1-2, with D unclear. The CDR3 consists of 16 residues. CDR1 is SGHTA, CDR2 FQGNSA, per germline. CDR3 sequence: CASTPPSAAGAYGYPF. In DNA, the CDR3 is TGTGCCAGCACCCCCCCCTCGGCAGCCGGCGCCTATGGCTACCCCTTC.

This sequence joins TRBV10-3 and TRBJ2-1, with a possible D match to TRBD1 (5 bases). CDR3 length: 12 amino acids. With 7 bases removed from V and 8 bases from J, the gap between germline ends came to 12 bases. The germline V gene has CDR1 ENHRY and CDR2 SYGVKD. Written as DNA, the CDR3 is TGTGCCATCACTTCCCAAGGGGATGAGCAGTTCTTC. It encodes CAITSQGDEQFF.

There are a few counts of this clonotype. The chain carries TRBV5-1 and TRBJ2-7; the D gene is possibly TRBD2 (6 bases). The V gene lost 4 bases and the J gene lost 2 bases, with 13 bases spanning the gap. The germline gives CDR1 SGHRS, CDR2 YFSETQ. The CDR3 contains 14 residues. CDR3 bases: TGCGCCAGCAGCCCGGGAGACGCCCCCTACGAGCAGTACTTC. This translates into CASSPGDAPYEQYF.

The J gene is TRBJ1-3, the V gene TRBV29-1; D perhaps matches TRBD1 (5 bases). Germline V lookup: CDR1 SQVTM, CDR2 ANQGSEA. The V end was cut by 8 bases, the J end by 8 bases, with 13 bases between. This CDR3 comprises 11 residues. In DNA form, the CDR3 reads TGCAGCATCAGGAGGGGAGACACCATATATTTT. This encodes CSIRRGDTIYF.

CDR3 region: CATSRDPELAGGTGELFF. The CDR3 bases are TGTGCCACCAGCAGAGATCCCGAACTAGCGGGGGGGACCGGGGAGCTGTTTTTT. This chain connects TRBV15 to TRBJ2-2; 13 bases agree with TRBD2. Germline CDR1 reads LNHNV; CDR2 reads YYDKDF (reference sequence). Trimming cost V 0 bases and J 5 bases; bases outside gene matches: 6. The CDR3 is 18 amino acids.

The CDR3: CAWMATGELFF. CDR3 nucleotides: TGTGCCTGGATGGCCACCGGGGAGCTGTTTTTT. The chain carries TRBV30 and TRBJ2-2, with D hard to call. Germline-derived CDR1 and CDR2 are GTSNPN and SVGIG (reference sequence). The CDR3 is made up of 11 amino acids. V gave up 4 bases and J gave up 4 bases, with 4 bases separating them.